A single sample is the source of the 27 T cell receptor beta chains below, sequenced in a study of shared clonotypes between healthy human individuals. TCRdb's table, derived via immunoSEQ multiplex PCR, lists solely in-frame clones and lacks some. The sample lists nearly 1 million clones, 70% to 85% occurring once. The sequenced material came from memory CD4+ T cells sorted from blood. Specified subset: CD45RA-negative fraction. The source is a man younger than 30 in good health.

The V call is TRBV6-5, the J call TRBJ1-3, with D tentatively TRBD1 (5 bases). Germline V gene data show CDR1 as MNHEY and CDR2 as SVGAGI. The CDR3 totals 15 residues. V gave up 0 bases and J gave up 3 bases, with 9 bases separating them. The CDR3 loop reads CASSYSTVGGNTIYF. CDR3 in DNA: TGTGCCAGCAGTTACTCGACAGTTGGTGGAAACACCATATATTTT.

The V call is TRBV7-2, the J call TRBJ1-2; TRBD1 agrees at 9 bases. V trimming: 6 bases; J trimming: 7 bases; junction bases outside the gene matches: 6. The CDR3 runs to 13 residues. Germline assignment: CDR1 SGHTA and CDR2 FQGNSA. The CDR3 DNA follows: TGTGCCAGCAGTCTACAGGGGGCGCGTGGCTACACCTTC. Amino acid sequence: CASSLQGARGYTF.

The chain carries TRBV5-1 and TRBJ1-2, with D maybe TRBD1 (5 bases). Looked up from germline, CDR1 is SGHRS and CDR2 is YFSETQ. CDR3 length: 13 residues. Trimming shortened V by 3 bases and J by 7 bases, and 13 bases separated the two germline ends. The CDR3 sequence is CASSSVTAGGYTF. The CDR3 coding sequence is TGCGCCAGCAGCTCCGTGACAGCGGGTGGCTACACCTTC.

This chain joins TRBV7-2 and TRBJ2-2; D call uncertain. In germline, CDR1 is SGHTA, CDR2 FQGNSA. V dropped 4 bases and J dropped 2 bases, with 8 bases sitting between them. CDR3 length: 14 residues. In nucleotides, the CDR3 is TGTGCCAGCAGCTATCGTTTAAACACCGGGGAGCTGTTTTTT. It encodes CASSYRLNTGELFF.

Note on this clone: Other DNA sequences in the same sample also yield this CDR3. DNA for the CDR3: TGTGCCAGCAGCGTAGGGGGTAGTCCGAACACCGGGGAGCTGTTTTTT. Translation gives CASSVGGSPNTGELFF. The chain employs TRBV9 and TRBJ2-2; D ambiguous. With 0 bases removed from V and 0 bases from J, the gap between germline ends came to 9 bases. Germline values: CDR1 SGDLS, CDR2 YYNGEE. The CDR3 loop spans 16 amino acids.

In this sample, this clone turned up once. This sequence joins TRBV28 and TRBJ2-7; D uncertain. Germline values: CDR1 MDHEN, CDR2 SYDVKM. Deletions cut 3 bases from V and 0 bases from J, with 12 bases between. CDR3 length equals 15 residues. This CDR3 reads CASSFRALNSYEQYF. Written as DNA, the CDR3 is TGTGCCAGCAGTTTTAGGGCGCTGAACTCCTACGAGCAGTACTTC. The whole variable domain, filled in from reference TRBV28 and TRBJ2-7, reads DVKVTQSSRYLVKRTGEKVFLECVQDMDHENMFWYRQDPGLGLRLIYFSYDVKMKEKGDIPEGYSVSREKKERFSLILESASTNQTSMYLCASSFRALNSYEQYFGPGTRLTVT.

The rearrangement links TRBV9 to TRBJ2-5; D remains ambiguous. This CDR3 is 13 amino acids long. Germline V lookup: CDR1 SGDLS, CDR2 YYNGEE. The V end was cut by 0 bases, the J end by 7 bases, with 10 bases between. Written as DNA, the CDR3 is TGTGCCAGCAGCGTAGAATCTGAGGCGACCCAGTACTTC. Residues: CASSVESEATQYF.

The gene calls are TRBV19 and TRBJ2-7; D ambiguous. Trimming took 4 bases from V and 0 from J, leaving 7 bases between them. Germline V lookup: CDR1 LNHDA, CDR2 SQIVND (reference sequence). This CDR3 spans 13 amino acids. The CDR3 DNA reads as TGTGCCAGTAGTAATGCAGGCTCCTACGAGCAGTACTTC. Translating gives CASSNAGSYEQYF.

This clone was seen just once. The chain joins TRBV9 to TRBJ2-4; TRBD2 matches at 8 bases. The CDR3 extends over 14 amino acids. The V gene end was trimmed by 4 bases and the J gene end by 7 bases; junction bases not matched to a gene: 7. Germline assignment: CDR1 SGDLS and CDR2 YYNGEE. CDR3 residues: CASSKGTSRNIQYF. Written as DNA, the CDR3 is TGTGCCAGCAGCAAGGGGACTAGTCGGAACATTCAGTACTTC.

Only a few counts were recorded for this clone. V gene TRBV5-1 combines with J gene TRBJ1-6, with TRBD1 identical over 7 bases. With 0 bases clipped from V and 10 bases from J, the junction kept 10 bases outside the gene matches. Germline CDR1 and CDR2: SGHRS and YFSETQ. The CDR3 loop spans 16 amino acids. The CDR3 DNA sequence: TGCGCCAGCAGCTTGGATACGACAGGGTTGGGCTCACCCCTCCACTTT. Translation: CASSLDTTGLGSPLHF.

The CDR3 spells CASSAETSLEQYF. The CDR3 DNA reads TGTGCCAGCAGCGCAGAGACTAGTCTCGAGCAGTACTTC. This rearrangement joins TRBV9 to TRBJ2-7, with D perhaps matching TRBD2 (6 bases). The CDR3 is 13 amino acids. Trimming took 3 bases from V and 6 from J, leaving 13 bases between them. The germline gives CDR1 SGDLS, CDR2 YYNGEE. Looking up the rest from reference TRBV9 and TRBJ2-7 gives the full variable domain: DSGVTQTPKHLITATGQRVTLRCSPRSGDLSVYWYQQSLDQGLQFLIQYYNGEERAKGNILERFSAQQFPDLHSELNLSSLELGDSALYFCASSAETSLEQYFGPGTRLTVT.

The chain recombines TRBV4-3 with TRBJ2-7; 11 nucleotides align to TRBD2. After removal of 1 base from V and 4 bases from J, the junction contained 6 bases not matched to a gene. Germline assignment: CDR1 LGHNA and CDR2 YSLEER. The CDR3 is 16 residues long. CDR3 loop: CASSQGWGLAVYEQYF. CDR3 in DNA: TGCGCCAGCAGCCAAGGGTGGGGACTAGCGGTGTACGAGCAGTACTTC.

The gene calls are TRBV20-1 and TRBJ2-7; no clear D gene. The CDR3 is made up of 11 amino acids. Germline V gene sequence: CDR1 DFQATT, CDR2 SNEGSKA (reference sequence). Deletions cut 3 bases from V and 7 bases from J, with 10 bases between. This chain's CDR3 is CSASQKGEQYF. In DNA form, the CDR3 reads TGCAGTGCTAGCCAAAAAGGGGAGCAGTACTTC.

The chain carries TRBV7-3 and TRBJ2-3; perhaps TRBD2 as D (6 bases). The CDR3 is made up of 16 amino acids. Looked up from germline, CDR1 is SGHTA and CDR2 is FQGTGA. V lost 5 bases and J lost 2, with 17 bases in between. The CDR3 DNA is TGTGCCAGCAGCCGAGGTCGTAGCGGAAACACAGATACGCAGTATTTT. It yields the protein CASSRGRSGNTDTQYF.

The rearrangement joins TRBV29-1 to TRBJ1-2; TRBD1 matches 8 bases. Germline loops: CDR1 SQVTM, CDR2 ANQGSEA. The CDR3 covers 12 residues. The V segment lost 4 bases and the J segment 8 bases; nucleotides outside the gene matches: 6. The CDR3 sequence is CSVVGQGWGYTF. CDR3 coding DNA: TGCAGCGTTGTCGGACAGGGTTGGGGCTACACCTTC.

The chain recombines TRBV2 with TRBJ2-7; 7 bases align to TRBD2. CDR1 and CDR2 (germline): SNHLY, FYNNEI. V was pared by 6 bases and J by 4 bases, with 6 bases of the junction left unmatched. The CDR3 has 13 amino acids. The CDR3 loop reads CASSNMGGYEQYF. The CDR3, as DNA: TGTGCCAGCAGCAATATGGGAGGGTACGAGCAGTACTTC. Supplemented by reference TRBV2 and TRBJ2-7, the full variable domain reads EPEVTQTPSHQVTQMGQEVILRCVPISNHLYFYWYRQILGQKVEFLVSFYNNEISEKSEIFDDQFSVERPDGSNFTLKIRSTKLEDSAMYFCASSNMGGYEQYFGPGTRLTVT.

This clone was recorded a few times. The chain recombines TRBV5-6 with TRBJ2-5, with 7 positions matching TRBD2. The CDR3 sequence is 13 residues long. Looked up from germline, CDR1 is SGHDT and CDR2 is YYEEEE. The ends lost 3 bases at V and 7 bases at J; junction bases unmatched: 6. CDR3 loop: CASSSSGGTTQYF. The CDR3 DNA reads as TGTGCCAGCAGCTCCTCGGGGGGTACGACCCAGTACTTC.

This rearrangement joins TRBV14 to TRBJ2-1; D is ambiguous. The CDR3 is 12 amino acids. The V end was cut by 3 bases, the J end by 9 bases, with 9 bases between. CDR1 and CDR2 (germline): SGHDN, FVKESK. The CDR3 loop is CASSHNRFEQFF. CDR3 nucleotide sequence: TGTGCCAGCAGCCATAATCGGTTTGAGCAGTTCTTC. The whole variable domain, remainder taken from reference TRBV14 and TRBJ2-1, is EAGVTQFPSHSVIEKGQTVTLRCDPISGHDNLYWYRRVMGKEIKFLLHFVKESKQDESGMPNNRFLAERTGGTYSTLKVQPAELEDSGVYFCASSHNRFEQFFGPGTRLTVL.

This clone was detected only a few times. The rearrangement links TRBV7-9 to TRBJ2-7, with a possible D match to TRBD1 (6 bases). This CDR3 has 14 residues. The V end lost 5 bases, the J end lost 2 bases, and 13 bases lay between the germline ends. From germline, CDR1 is SEHNR and CDR2 FQNEAQ (reference sequence). The CDR3 nucleotides read TGTGCCAGCAGCCGGGTCACAGGGACCTACGAGCAGTACTTC. Residues: CASSRVTGTYEQYF. The full variable domain, its missing parts supplied by reference TRBV7-9 and TRBJ2-7, is DTGVSQNPRHKITKRGQNVTFRCDPISEHNRLYWYRQTLGQGPEFLTYFQNEAQLEKSRLLSDRFSAERPKGSFSTLEIQRTEQGDSAMYLCASSRVTGTYEQYFGPGTRLTVT.

This clone showed up just a few times. Other DNA sequences from this sample encode an identical CDR3 as well. The CDR3 sequence is CASSEGPNNEQFF. The CDR3 DNA is TGTGCCAGCAGTGAGGGGCCAAACAATGAGCAGTTCTTC. The chain employs TRBV25-1 and TRBJ2-1, with TRBD1 as a possible D gene (5 bases). The CDR3 totals 13 residues. The germline gives CDR1 MGHDK, CDR2 SYGVNS. Trimming removed 3 bases from V and 5 bases from J, with 8 bases in between.

This chain uses TRBV28 with TRBJ1-1; D perhaps matches TRBD1 (6 bases). CDR1 and CDR2 from the germline V gene are MDHEN and SYDVKM. Between the trimmed V and J ends, which lost 2 bases and 4 bases, there was a span of 14 bases. The CDR3 runs to 15 residues. The CDR3: CASSLRRGLGTEAFF. CDR3 nucleotide sequence: TGTGCCAGCAGTTTAAGGCGGGGGCTCGGCACTGAAGCTTTCTTT.

The V call is TRBV27, the J call TRBJ2-7, with no clear D. Trimming stripped 2 bases from V and 6 bases from J, with 17 bases between. The CDR3 totals 15 residues. The germline CDR1 and CDR2 sequences are MNHEY and SMNVEV (reference sequence). The DNA for the CDR3 is TGTGCCAGCAGTTTAAGTGGAGCGAACCCAGTCGAGCAGTACTTC. Translation gives CASSLSGANPVEQYF.

The chain combines TRBV2 with TRBJ2-3; 10 bases align to TRBD2. V dropped 4 bases and J dropped 3; count of bases not matched to a gene: 4. Per the germline V gene, CDR1 is SNHLY and CDR2 is FYNNEI. This CDR3 is 15 amino acids long. CDR3 protein: CASSARTSGTDTQYF. The CDR3 region has the DNA TGTGCCAGCAGTGCTCGGACTAGCGGTACAGATACGCAGTATTTT. Complete variable domain (other parts from reference TRBV2 and TRBJ2-3): EPEVTQTPSHQVTQMGQEVILRCVPISNHLYFYWYRQILGQKVEFLVSFYNNEISEKSEIFDDQFSVERPDGSNFTLKIRSTKLEDSAMYFCASSARTSGTDTQYFGPGTRLTVL.

Ten or more counts support this clone. The gene calls are TRBV11-3 and TRBJ2-2; D is unclear. CDR3 size: 14 residues. Germline CDR1 reads SGHNT; CDR2 reads YENEEA. Trimming stripped 1 base from V and 9 bases from J, with 12 bases between. DNA of the CDR3: TGTGCCAGCAGCTTAGGCGCGACCGCTAGGGAGCTGTTTTTT. As protein: CASSLGATARELFF.

This clone was detected only once. J is TRBJ2-6 and V is TRBV5-4; 14 nucleotides agree with TRBD2. Germline V gene sequence: CDR1 SGHNT, CDR2 YYREEE (reference sequence). There are 19 residues in the CDR3. V shed 4 bases, J shed 0 bases, and the junction held 6 bases outside the gene matches. The CDR3 DNA reads as TGTGCCAGCAGCATAGGGACTAGCGGGAGTCGCTCTGGGGCCAACGTCCTGACTTTC. Encoded protein: CASSIGTSGSRSGANVLTF. The full variable domain, rest sourced from reference TRBV5-4 and TRBJ2-6, is ETGVTQSPTHLIKTRGQQVTLRCSSQSGHNTVSWYQQALGQGPQFIFQYYREEENGRGNFPPRFSGLQFPNYSSELNVNALELDDSALYLCASSIGTSGSRSGANVLTFGAGSRLTVL.

The genes are TRBV25-1 and TRBJ2-1; D may be TRBD2 (7 bases). V shed 6 bases and J shed 0 bases, with 18 bases lying between them. The CDR3 is 17 residues long. Germline CDR1 MGHDK, CDR2 SYGVNS. This chain's CDR3 is CASRADGGQSSYNEQFF. CDR3 coding DNA: TGTGCCAGCAGGGCCGACGGGGGGCAAAGCTCCTACAATGAGCAGTTCTTC.

The genes are TRBV18 and TRBJ2-1; 9 bases line up with TRBD1. CDR1 is KGHSH, CDR2 LQKENI, per germline. This CDR3 is built from 15 residues. With V trimmed by 3 bases and J by 6 bases, 6 bases remained unmatched. The CDR3 nucleotides are TGTGCCAGCTCACCTGGACAGGGGACCCTCAATGAGCAGTTCTTC. Translation gives CASSPGQGTLNEQFF.